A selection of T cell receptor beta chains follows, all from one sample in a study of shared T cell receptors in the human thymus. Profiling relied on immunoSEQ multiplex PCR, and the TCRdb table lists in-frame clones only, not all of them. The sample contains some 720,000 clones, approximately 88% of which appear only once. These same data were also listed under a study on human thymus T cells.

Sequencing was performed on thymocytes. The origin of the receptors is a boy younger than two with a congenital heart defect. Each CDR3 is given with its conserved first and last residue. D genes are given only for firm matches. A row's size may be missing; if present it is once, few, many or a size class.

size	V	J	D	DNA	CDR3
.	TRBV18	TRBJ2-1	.	TGTGCCAGCTCATCTAGCCCCGACAATGAGCAGTTCTTC	CASSSSPDNEQFF
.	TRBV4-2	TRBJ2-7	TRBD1	TGTGCCAGCAGCCAAGCCTGGCGGACAGGGGGCTTGTACGAGCAGTACTTC	CASSQAWRTGGLYEQYF
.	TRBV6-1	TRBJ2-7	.	TGTGCCAGCAGTGAAGTGGGGGGGGCTCGGTACGAGCAGTACTTC	CASSEVGGARYEQYF
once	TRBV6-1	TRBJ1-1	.	TGTGCCAGCAGTGAACTGGGGGGGAGGGACACTGAAGCTTTCTTT	CASSELGGRDTEAFF
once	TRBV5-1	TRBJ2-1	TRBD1	TGCGCCAGCAGCGGATCCGGGACAGGGGCCTACAATGAGCAGTTCTTC	CASSGSGTGAYNEQFF
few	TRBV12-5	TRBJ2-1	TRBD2	TGTGCTAGTGCCGTCGCGGCGGGAGCTGAGCAGTTCTTC	CASAVAAGAEQFF
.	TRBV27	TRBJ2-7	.	TGTGCCAGCAGCCTATCAGGGCAGGCCTTCACGAGGTACGAGCAGTACTTC	CASSLSGQAFTRYEQYF
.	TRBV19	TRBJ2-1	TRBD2	TGTGCCAGTAGTATCGGGACTAGCGGGAGTGGGAGAGACAATGAGCAGTTCTTC	CASSIGTSGSGRDNEQFF
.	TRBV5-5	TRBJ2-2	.	TGTGCCAGCAGCTTGGCGGACAGCCTAAACACCGGGGAGCTGTTTTTT	CASSLADSLNTGELFF
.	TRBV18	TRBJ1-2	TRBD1	TGTGCCAGCTCACCCAGACAGGGGTCAGACTATGGCTACACCTTC	CASSPRQGSDYGYTF
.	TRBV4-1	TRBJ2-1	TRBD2	TGCGCCAGCAGCCAATTCGGCGGACTAGACTTTGAGCAGTTCTTC	CASSQFGGLDFEQFF
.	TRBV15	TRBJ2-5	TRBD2	TGTGCCACCAGCAGAGGGACTAGCGGTCCCCCGTCTGAGACCCAGTACTTC	CATSRGTSGPPSETQYF
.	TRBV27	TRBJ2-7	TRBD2	TGTGCCAGCAGTTTAACTAGCGGCTACGAGCAGTACTTC	CASSLTSGYEQYF
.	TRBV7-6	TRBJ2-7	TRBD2	TGTGCCAGCAGCTTAGGGGAGGGGCAGTACTTC	CASSLGEGQYF
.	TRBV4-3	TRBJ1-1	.	TGCGCCAGCAGCCAAGATAGGAGGGGGGGCACTGAAGCTTTCTTT	CASSQDRRGGTEAFF
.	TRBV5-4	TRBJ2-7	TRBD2	TGTGCCAGCAGCTTTTGGCGGGGGACCAGGCTCTACGAGCAGTACTTC	CASSFWRGTRLYEQYF
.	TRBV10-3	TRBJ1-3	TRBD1	TGTGCCATCACGAACTCTCTGGACAGGGTGGTCTCTGGAAACACCATATATTTT	CAITNSLDRVVSGNTIYF
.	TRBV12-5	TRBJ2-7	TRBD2	TGTGCTAGTGGACGCCCCTTCGGGCCCCAGCGGGAGGATTCCTACGAGCAGTACTTC	CASGRPFGPQREDSYEQYF
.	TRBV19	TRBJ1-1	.	TGTGCCAGTAAAAATGGGAGAACTGAAGCTTTCTTT	CASKNGRTEAFF
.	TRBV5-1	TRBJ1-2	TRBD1	TGCGCCAGCTCATATTCTGGACAGGGCCTCTCGAACGATGGCTACACCTTC	CASSYSGQGLSNDGYTF
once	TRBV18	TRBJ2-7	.	TGTGCCAGCTCACCGAGGTCTACCCTCTCCTACGAGCAGTACTTC	CASSPRSTLSYEQYF
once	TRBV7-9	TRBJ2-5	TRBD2	TGTGCCAGCAGCCAGGGGACTAGCGGCCAAGAGACCCAGTACTTC	CASSQGTSGQETQYF
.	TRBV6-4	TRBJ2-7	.	TGTGCCAGCAGTGACCAAGGAGTGGCGTCCAGGGTTGTTTCCTACGAGCAGTACTTC	CASSDQGVASRVVSYEQYF
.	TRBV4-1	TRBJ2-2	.	TGCGCCAGCAGCCAAGGGCCGCGGAGGTCACTTTACACCGGGGAGCTGTTTTTT	CASSQGPRRSLYTGELFF
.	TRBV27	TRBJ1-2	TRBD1	TGTGCCAGCAGCTATACAGGGGGCTGGGACTATGGCTACACCTTC	CASSYTGGWDYGYTF
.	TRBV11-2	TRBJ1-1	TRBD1	TGTGCCAGCAGCTTGGGGACAGGGCACAAAGCTTTCTTT	CASSLGTGHKAFF
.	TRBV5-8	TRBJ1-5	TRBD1	TGTGCCAGCAGCTTATCGGGACAGTTTGATAGCAATCAGCCCCAACATTTT	CASSLSGQFDSNQPQHF
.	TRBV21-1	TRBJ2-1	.	TGTGCCAGCAGCCGAGGACTAGCGAGGATGGGTTCCTACAATGAGCAGTTCTTC	CASSRGLARMGSYNEQFF
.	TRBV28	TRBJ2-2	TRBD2	TGTGCCAGCAGTTTCCCCCGGGGAGGGGCCCAGAACACCGGGGAGCTGTTTTTT	CASSFPRGGAQNTGELFF
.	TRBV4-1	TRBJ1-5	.	TGCGCCAGCAGCCAAGATCAGAGGCAGCCCCAGCATTTT	CASSQDQRQPQHF
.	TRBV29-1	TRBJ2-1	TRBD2	TGCAGCGTGCGCCAGGGTCGGGGACTAGGAGACAATGAGCAGTTCTTC	CSVRQGRGLGDNEQFF
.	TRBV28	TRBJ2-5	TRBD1	TGTGCCAGCAGTAAGGGGGACAGAGCAGAGACCCAGTACTTC	CASSKGDRAETQYF
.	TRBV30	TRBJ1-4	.	TGTGCCTGGAGCCACGGACAGAGTCCCAACGGGGAACTGTTTTTT	CAWSHGQSPNGELFF
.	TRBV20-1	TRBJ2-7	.	TGCAGTGCTAGAGGAGGGTACGAGCAGTACTTC	CSARGGYEQYF
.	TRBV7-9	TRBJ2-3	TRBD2	TGTGCCAGCAGCTTAGTTCAAGCGGGGGCCACAGATACGCAGTATTTT	CASSLVQAGATDTQYF
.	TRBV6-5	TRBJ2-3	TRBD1	TGTGCCAGCAGTTACCAGACAGGGGATACGCAGTATTTT	CASSYQTGDTQYF
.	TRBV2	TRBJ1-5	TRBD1	TGTGCCAGCAACTCGGGACAGGGAGGGCCCAATCAGCCCCAGCATTTT	CASNSGQGGPNQPQHF
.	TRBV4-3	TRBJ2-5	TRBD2	TGCGCCAGCAGCCAAGAAGAACGACGGGGGGATAAAGAGACCCAGTACTTC	CASSQEERRGDKETQYF
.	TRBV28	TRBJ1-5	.	TGTGCCAGCAGTTTATCTAGGGGGGGCACCAATCAGCCCCAGCATTTT	CASSLSRGGTNQPQHF
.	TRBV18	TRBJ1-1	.	TGTGCCAGCTCACCATGGGGACTTACCTACACTGAAGCTTTCTTT	CASSPWGLTYTEAFF
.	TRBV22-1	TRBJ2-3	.	TGTCCTGGGAGCGCATCAGGGGGCGGCACAGATACGCAGTATTTT	CPGSASGGGTDTQYF
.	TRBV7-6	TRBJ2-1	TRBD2	TGTGCCAGCAGCTCATGGACTAGCGGGAGCCCTCCTGAGCAGTTCTTC	CASSSWTSGSPPEQFF
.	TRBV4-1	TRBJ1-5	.	TGCGCCAGCAGCCAAGATACCATCCAATGGGACTATAGCAATCAGCCCCAGCATTTT	CASSQDTIQWDYSNQPQHF
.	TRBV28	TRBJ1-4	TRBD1	TGTGCCAGCACCACAGGTAGGACAGGGGGCGCCGAAGCTAATGAAAAACTGTTTTTT	CASTTGRTGGAEANEKLFF
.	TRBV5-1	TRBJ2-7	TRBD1	TGCGCCAGCAGCCGCCGGGACAGGGGGTACGAGCAGTACTTC	CASSRRDRGYEQYF
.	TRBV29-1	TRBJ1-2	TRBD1	TGCAGCGTTGAAGATGTAGGGACAGGGCGTAACTATGGCTACACCTTC	CSVEDVGTGRNYGYTF
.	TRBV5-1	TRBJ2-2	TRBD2	TGCGCCAGCAGCTTGACCGGGAGGGCCATCAGAACCGGGGAGCTGTTTTTT	CASSLTGRAIRTGELFF